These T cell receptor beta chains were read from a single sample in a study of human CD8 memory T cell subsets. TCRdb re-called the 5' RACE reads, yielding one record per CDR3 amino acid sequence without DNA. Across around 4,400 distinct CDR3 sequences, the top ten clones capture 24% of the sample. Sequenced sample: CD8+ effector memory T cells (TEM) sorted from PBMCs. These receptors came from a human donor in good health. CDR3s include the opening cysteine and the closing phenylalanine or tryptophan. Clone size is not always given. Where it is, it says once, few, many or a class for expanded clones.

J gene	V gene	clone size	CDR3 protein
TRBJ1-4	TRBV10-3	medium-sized	CAISEEGRGEKLFF
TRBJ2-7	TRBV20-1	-	CSAKGYGASDEQYF
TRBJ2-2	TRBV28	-	CASTWGRMDTGELFF
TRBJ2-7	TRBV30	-	CAWSAHDFSSYEQYF
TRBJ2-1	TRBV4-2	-	CASSQLAGDVDEQFF
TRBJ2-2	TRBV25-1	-	CASSDAELNTGELFF
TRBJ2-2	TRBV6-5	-	CASQGQGIAGELFF
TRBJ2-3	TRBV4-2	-	CASSQDWEASTDTQYF
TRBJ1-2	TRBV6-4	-	CASSETGGISRGYTF
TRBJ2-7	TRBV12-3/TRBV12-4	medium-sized	CASRPGQTYEQYF
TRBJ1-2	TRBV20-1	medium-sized	CSARDEDKGLTRGYTF
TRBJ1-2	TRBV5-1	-	CASSLHADSDGYTF